This TCR beta chain was profiled in a study of T cells after yellow fever vaccination. Study background: The authors prepared low-cell-number fractions using SMART-Seq v4 Ultra Low Input.

Note on this clonotype: Its specificity is not known.

With 6 bases clipped from V and 5 bases from J, the junction kept 5 bases outside the gene matches. CDR1 MGHDK and CDR2 SYGVNS come from the germline V gene. This CDR3 is built from 14 residues. Whole-study findings and limits: Shared CD4/CD8 clonotypes were a small share, likely from convergent recombination.

Each CDR3 protein is one row after TCRdb ran MiXCR on the 5' RACE reads. Seen here are around 200,000 distinct CDR3 sequences, more than 9.5% observed once, and the top ten hold 36%. Material: CD8+ T cells sorted from PBMCs, obtained 15 days after the yellow fever booster vaccination. The chain recombines TRBV25-1 with TRBJ2-2; the match to TRBD1 covers 8 bases. This TCR came from a young man who received the YFV17D yellow fever vaccine. This chain's CDR3 is CASSGQGVTGELFF. The CDR3 nucleotides are TGTGCCAGCAGCGGACAGGGAGTAACCGGGGAGCTGTTTTTT.